The 14 T cell receptor beta chains given below trace back to one sample, sequenced in a study of cytomegalovirus exposure and HLA in healthy donors. PCR used 60 Vbeta primers and 13 Jbeta primers. Measured with immunoSEQ multiplex PCR; TCRdb has only the in-frame clones, and not every one. The sample shows 150,000 to 180,000 clones, around 80% of them seen only once. Sequencing was carried out using PBMCs. These receptors all stem from a woman aged 40 to 50 in good health and CMV-seronegative.

The sample holds a few counts of this clone. The rearrangement uses TRBV29-1 and TRBJ1-5, with a weak D call TRBD1 (5 bases). The V end lost 4 bases, the J end lost 2 bases, and 9 bases lay between the germline ends. The germline gives CDR1 SQVTM, CDR2 ANQGSEA. This CDR3 has 13 amino acids. The CDR3 DNA is TGCAGCGTTGCCGCGGGGGGCAATCAGCCCCAGCATTTT. Encoded protein: CSVAAGGNQPQHF.

V usage is TRBV2 and J usage is TRBJ1-1, with D maybe TRBD1 (6 bases). The germline V and J ends were trimmed by 6 bases and 0 bases, with 11 bases remaining between them. The CDR3 length is 14 residues. CDR1 SNHLY and CDR2 FYNNEI come from the germline V gene. In DNA, the CDR3 is TGTGCCAGCAGCGCGACAGGAATGAACACTGAAGCTTTCTTT. It encodes CASSATGMNTEAFF.

This clone was observed once. The chain has TRBV5-4 and TRBJ1-1, with TRBD1 matching 11 bases. V gave up 4 bases and J gave up 12 bases; unmatched junction bases: 5. This CDR3 has 12 residues. The V gene's germline CDR1 is SGHNT and CDR2 YYREEE (reference sequence). The DNA for the CDR3 is TGTGCCAGCAGCACCGGGACAGGGGGAACTTTCTTT. Protein product: CASSTGTGGTFF. Looking up the rest from reference TRBV5-4 and TRBJ1-1 gives the full variable domain: ETGVTQSPTHLIKTRGQQVTLRCSSQSGHNTVSWYQQALGQGPQFIFQYYREEENGRGNFPPRFSGLQFPNYSSELNVNALELDDSALYLCASSTGTGGTFFGQGTRLTVV.

This clone has just one count. The V gene is TRBV6-5, the J gene TRBJ2-1, with TRBD2 as a possible D gene (5 bases). The V gene's germline CDR1 is MNHEY and CDR2 SVGAGI. Trimming took off 6 bases at V and 7 bases at J, with 16 bases between the two ends. The CDR3 has 14 amino acids. The CDR3, as DNA: TGTGCCAGCAGCGGATCGTCTACGGGAAATGAGCAGTTCTTC. It yields the protein CASSGSSTGNEQFF.

The J gene is TRBJ2-1, the V gene TRBV18; 11 nucleotides match TRBD2. CDR1 is KGHSH and CDR2 is LQKENI in the germline V gene. CDR3 size: 18 residues. V shed 2 bases, J shed 1 base, and the junction held 7 bases outside the gene matches. As DNA, the CDR3 is TGTGCCAGCTCACCAGATAGCGGGGGGGCCGGGTCCTACAATGAGCAGTTCTTC. Translated, it gives CASSPDSGGAGSYNEQFF.

This clone was seen just once. The sample has other DNA sequences that encode this CDR3 too. The rearrangement links TRBV19 to TRBJ1-1; D uncertain. Germline CDR1 is LNHDA and CDR2 is SQIVND (reference sequence). V was pared by 1 base and J by 3 bases, with 6 bases between. The CDR3 totals 13 residues. The CDR3 protein is CASSIGGDTEAFF. CDR3 sequence (DNA): TGTGCCAGTAGTATAGGAGGAGACACTGAAGCTTTCTTT.

This chain uses TRBV11-2 with TRBJ1-1; possibly TRBD1 for D (5 bases). The ends were cut back, 5 bases at V and 8 bases at J, with 15 bases in the middle. The CDR3 has 13 residues. The V gene's germline CDR1 is SGHAT and CDR2 FQNNGV. In DNA, the CDR3 is TGTGCCAGCAGCCCTCGACAGATTCCCGAAGCTTTCTTT. This codes for CASSPRQIPEAFF.

The V gene is TRBV28, the J gene TRBJ2-7; 9 bases agree with TRBD1. This CDR3 has 16 amino acids. Trimming cost V 6 bases and J 2 bases; bases outside gene matches: 11. Per germline, CDR1 MDHEN and CDR2 SYDVKM. CDR3 in DNA: TGTGCCAGCAGGCTAGCCGGGACAGGGCCCACCTACGAGCAGTACTTC. This gives the protein CASRLAGTGPTYEQYF.

This clone was seen ten or more times. The V and J genes are TRBV6-1 and TRBJ1-1; tentative D call: TRBD1 (6 bases). Germline V gene data show CDR1 as MNHNS and CDR2 as SASEGT. The CDR3 extends over 13 amino acids. The CDR3 DNA sequence: TGTGGGAATTCAGGGGACATGAACACTGAAGCTTTCTTT. Protein: CGNSGDMNTEAFF.

This chain joins TRBV7-8 and TRBJ2-3, with 14 bases matching TRBD2. CDR1 and CDR2 from the germline V gene are SGHVS and FQNEAQ. The CDR3 runs 16 residues. After removal of 6 bases from V and 6 bases from J, the junction contained 8 bases not matched to a gene. DNA for the CDR3: TGTGCCAGCAGGCCAGGGACTAGCGGGAGAATGGATACGCAGTATTTT. Its protein product is CASRPGTSGRMDTQYF.

The chain employs TRBV7-9 and TRBJ2-6, with TRBD1 matching 10 bases. Germline V gives CDR1 SEHNR, CDR2 FQNEAQ (reference sequence). There are 18 residues in the CDR3. Unmatched junction bases numbered 6, after V lost 3 bases and J lost 1 base. CDR3 residues: CASSLDRGVQSGANVLTF. In DNA, the CDR3 is TGTGCCAGCAGCTTGGACAGGGGGGTCCAATCTGGGGCCAACGTCCTGACTTTC.

The rearrangement uses TRBV11-3 and TRBJ2-3; 7 bases map to TRBD2. The V segment lost 1 base and the J segment 2 bases; nucleotides outside the gene matches: 3. The CDR3 runs to 15 residues. Germline CDR1 SGHNT, CDR2 YENEEA. The CDR3 sequence is CASSLVGDYTDTQYF. Here the CDR3 DNA reads TGTGCCAGCAGCTTAGTGGGGGACTACACAGATACGCAGTATTTT. Combining the CDR3 with reference TRBV11-3 and TRBJ2-3 gives the whole variable domain EAGVVQSPRYKIIEKKQPVAFWCNPISGHNTLYWYLQNLGQGPELLIRYENEEAVDDSQLPKDRFSAERLKGVDSTLKIQPAELGDSAVYLCASSLVGDYTDTQYFGPGTRLTVL.

V is TRBV28 and J is TRBJ1-5; 7 nucleotides agree with TRBD1. The CDR3 is 15 residues long. Germline V gene lookup returns CDR1 MDHEN and CDR2 SYDVKM. V gave up 6 bases and J gave up 5 bases; unmatched junction bases: 10. In DNA form, the CDR3 reads TGTGCCAGCAGCGTGGGGCAGGGGGGCGATCAGCCCCAGCATTTT. This encodes CASSVGQGGDQPQHF.

The chain combines TRBV5-1 with TRBJ1-4, with D maybe TRBD1 (6 bases). Deletions cut 3 bases from V and 5 bases from J, with 14 bases between. Germline CDR1 reads SGHRS; CDR2 reads YFSETQ. CDR3 length: 15 residues. CDR3 DNA sequence: TGCGCCAGCAGCTCACTGTCGAGGGGGAATGAAAAACTGTTTTTT. Residues: CASSSLSRGNEKLFF.